One and the same sample provided the 28 T cell receptor beta chains below, sequenced in a study of blood T cell repertoires in COVID-19. The repertoire was sequenced with immunoSEQ multiplex PCR; TCRdb's copy has only in-frame clones and lacks some. In the table there are about 140,000 clones, approximately 91% of which are singletons. The source material was peripheral blood. The receptors shown here come from a man in his fifties or sixties with active or convalescent COVID-19.

The chain carries TRBV4-1 and TRBJ2-5; 8 bases align to TRBD2. The V and J ends lost 3 bases and 2 bases, in that order; junction bases with no gene match: 5. In germline, CDR1 is MGHRA, CDR2 YSYEKL. This CDR3 contains 15 residues. CDR3 in amino acids: CASSQLAGSQETQYF. The CDR3 bases are TGCGCCAGCAGCCAGTTAGCGGGAAGTCAAGAGACCCAGTACTTC.

The gene calls are TRBV25-1 and TRBJ1-4; D is unclear. V was shortened by 0 bases and J by 7 bases, with 15 bases between the two germline ends. Germline V CDR1 and CDR2: MGHDK, SYGVNS. This CDR3 has 16 amino acids. The CDR3 DNA sequence: TGTGCCAGCAGTGAATACACGTTCGACTATACTGAAAAACTGTTTTTT. Its protein product is CASSEYTFDYTEKLFF.

This chain uses TRBV3-1 (or the pseudogene TRBV3-2) with TRBJ1-2; 9 nucleotides align to TRBD1. From germline, CDR1 is LGHDT and CDR2 YNNKEL (reference sequence). The junction had 4 bases not matched to a gene; V was cut back by 0 bases and J by 8 bases. This CDR3 contains 14 residues. CDR3 loop: CASSQEQGAGGYTF. The CDR3 bases are TGTGCCAGCAGCCAAGAACAGGGGGCTGGAGGCTACACCTTC.

The V and J genes are TRBV4-1 and TRBJ2-1; D remains ambiguous. The CDR3 length is 13 residues. The V gene lost 4 bases and the J gene lost 5 bases, with 9 bases spanning the gap. CDR1 and CDR2 from the germline V gene are MGHRA and YSYEKL. CDR3 nucleotides: TGCGCCAGCAGCCTCCGGGTACACAATGAGCAGTTCTTC. This codes for CASSLRVHNEQFF.

This clone was counted a few times. This chain joins TRBV21-1 and TRBJ1-5; TRBD1, the D gene given by the table, was not confirmed from the DNA. TRBV21-1 is classified as a pseudogene. The CDR3 sequence is 15 residues long. This chain's CDR3 is CASSTLDRPREPQHF. DNA for the CDR3: TGTGCCAGCAGCACCTTGGACAGGCCCAGGGAGCCCCAGCATTTT.

The DNA for the CDR3 is TGTGCCAGCAGTTTATGGGCTAGCGGGTTGACAGATACGCAGTATTTT. It codes for CASSLWASGLTDTQYF. This chain links TRBV28 with TRBJ2-3; 8 nucleotides line up with TRBD2. The CDR3 loop spans 16 amino acids. The germline V gene encodes CDR1 MDHEN and CDR2 SYDVKM. With V trimmed by 0 bases and J by 3 bases, 5 bases remained unmatched.

J is TRBJ1-2 and V is TRBV11-2; D is perhaps TRBD1 (6 bases). V dropped 5 bases and J dropped 1 base, with 17 bases sitting between them. The CDR3 extends over 16 amino acids. Germline loops: CDR1 SGHAT, CDR2 FQNNGV. This CDR3 is CASSPRTAQVNYGYTF. The CDR3 DNA reads as TGTGCCAGCAGCCCCCGGACAGCGCAAGTTAACTATGGCTACACCTTC.

The chain uses TRBV15 and TRBJ2-5; 7 bases match TRBD2. The V gene's germline CDR1 is LNHNV and CDR2 YYDKDF (reference sequence). The CDR3 is 15 amino acids. J lost 1 base, V lost 6 bases, and 8 bases had no gene match. The CDR3 DNA reads as TGTGCCACCAGGGGGGGGTGGGAGGCCCAAGAGACCCAGTACTTC. This codes for CATRGGWEAQETQYF.

The chain links TRBV2 to TRBJ2-5; TRBD1 aligns across 8 bases. V shed 7 bases, J shed 5 bases, and the junction held 6 bases outside the gene matches. Germline V gene data show CDR1 as SNHLY and CDR2 as FYNNEI. The CDR3 has 13 residues. The DNA for the CDR3 is TGTGCCAGCAATAACAGGGGGACGGAGACCCAGTACTTC. Its translation is CASNNRGTETQYF.

J is TRBJ1-2 and V is TRBV9, with D perhaps TRBD1 (6 bases). CDR3 size: 15 residues. Germline CDR1 and CDR2: SGDLS and YYNGEE. Deletions cut 4 bases from V and 4 bases from J, with 17 bases between. The DNA of the CDR3 is TGTGCCAGCAGCCCGAATTCGGGGGGCATCTATGGCTACACCTTC. This encodes CASSPNSGGIYGYTF. The full variable domain, completed using reference TRBV9 and TRBJ1-2, is DSGVTQTPKHLITATGQRVTLRCSPRSGDLSVYWYQQSLDQGLQFLIQYYNGEERAKGNILERFSAQQFPDLHSELNLSSLELGDSALYFCASSPNSGGIYGYTFGSGTRLTVV.

This rearrangement joins TRBV18 to TRBJ2-7; a possible D gene is TRBD2 (5 bases). Germline CDR1 KGHSH, CDR2 LQKENI. This CDR3 comprises 12 residues. Trimming removed 1 base at V and 7 bases at J, with 8 bases between. Written as DNA, the CDR3 is TGTGCCAGCTCACCACGTGAGGGAGAGCAGTACTTC. Amino acid sequence: CASSPREGEQYF.

V usage is TRBV7-2 and J usage is TRBJ2-5; 16 bases are shared with TRBD2. V lost 4 bases, J lost 11 bases, and 4 bases stayed unmatched. Germline CDR1 is SGHTA and CDR2 is FQGNSA. CDR3 length: 14 residues. The CDR3 region is CASSSGLAGGVQYF. CDR3 DNA: TGTGCCAGCAGCTCGGGACTAGCGGGAGGGGTTCAGTACTTC.

The table lists this clone with many counts. The chain uses TRBV29-1 and TRBJ2-2, with 8 bases lining up with TRBD2. CDR3 length equals 14 residues. With V trimmed by 5 bases and J by 2 bases, 4 bases remained unmatched. Germline values: CDR1 SQVTM, CDR2 ANQGSEA. CDR3 sequence reads: CSVQAGGNTGELFF. CDR3 sequence (DNA): TGCAGCGTTCAGGCGGGGGGAAACACCGGGGAGCTGTTTTTT.

The sample holds one count of this clone. This sequence joins TRBV7-2 and TRBJ2-7; 12 bases map to TRBD1. The V segment lost 2 bases and the J segment 4 bases; nucleotides outside the gene matches: 6. This CDR3 has 16 amino acids. Germline V gene lookup returns CDR1 SGHTA and CDR2 FQGNSA. CDR3 nucleotide sequence: TGTGCCAGCAGCTTATCCCCGGGACAGGGGGCGTACGAGCAGTACTTC. Translating gives CASSLSPGQGAYEQYF.

This sequence joins TRBV27 and TRBJ2-2, with 8 bases that match TRBD2. The CDR3 is 14 amino acids. Trimming at V came to 6 bases and at J to 7 bases, leaving 7 bases not matched to a gene. In germline, CDR1 is MNHEY, CDR2 SMNVEV (reference sequence). This CDR3 reads CASSHGTRSGELFF. Written as DNA, the CDR3 is TGTGCCAGCAGCCACGGGACTAGAAGCGGGGAGCTGTTTTTT.

The chain employs TRBV10-3 and TRBJ1-4, with D possibly TRBD1 on 6 matching bases. The CDR3 has 15 residues. Trimming shortened V by 2 bases and J by 3 bases, and 10 bases separated the two germline ends. Germline V gene sequence: CDR1 ENHRY, CDR2 SYGVKD. The chain's CDR3 is CAISEVTGSNEKLFF. The CDR3 DNA reads as TGTGCCATCAGTGAGGTTACAGGGTCTAATGAAAAACTGTTTTTT.

The rearrangement joins TRBV25-1 to TRBJ1-4; TRBD1 is a possible D gene (5 bases). CDR3 length: 14 residues. V gave up 1 base and J gave up 6 bases, with 9 bases separating them. The germline V gene has CDR1 MGHDK and CDR2 SYGVNS. CDR3 amino acids: CASSEWGRDEKLFF. For the CDR3, the DNA is TGTGCCAGCAGTGAATGGGGGAGGGATGAAAAACTGTTTTTT.

This clone turned up a few times. The rearrangement uses TRBV19 and TRBJ1-5, with D possibly TRBD1 on 5 matching bases. V was trimmed by 7 bases and J by 6 bases, leaving 22 bases between them. The CDR3 is made up of 16 amino acids. Germline V gene lookup returns CDR1 LNHDA and CDR2 SQIVND (reference sequence). The CDR3 coding sequence is TGTGCCAGTAAACCCCCTGGGGCAGGGTCTGGTCAGCCCCAGCATTTT. Translated, it gives CASKPPGAGSGQPQHF.

V usage is TRBV3-1 (or the pseudogene TRBV3-2) and J usage is TRBJ2-7, with 14 bases identical to TRBD2. Germline CDR1 LGHDT, CDR2 YNNKEL (reference sequence). The V gene end was trimmed by 1 base and the J gene end by 6 bases; junction bases not matched to a gene: 5. The CDR3 contains 16 residues. For the CDR3, the DNA is TGTGCCAGCAGCCAAGGGACTAGCGGGAGGTTAGGCGAGCAGTACTTC. Translation: CASSQGTSGRLGEQYF.

V and J are TRBV5-6 and TRBJ1-2, with 9 bases identical to TRBD1. CDR3 length: 15 amino acids. In germline, CDR1 is SGHDT, CDR2 YYEEEE. Unmatched junction bases numbered 11, after V lost 4 bases and J lost 7 bases. CDR3 DNA: TGTGCCAGCAGCCCTCGGGACAGGGAACCCTTTGGCTACACCTTC. This translates into CASSPRDREPFGYTF.

This clone was picked up a small number of times. The chain couples TRBV19 to TRBJ2-1; the match to TRBD2 covers 10 bases. Unmatched junction bases numbered 8, after V lost 5 bases and J lost 4 bases. This CDR3 is 16 amino acids long. Germline V lookup: CDR1 LNHDA, CDR2 SQIVND (reference sequence). In DNA form, the CDR3 reads TGTGCCAGTAGTGATCCGGGACTAGCGACTTACAATGAGCAGTTCTTC. Translating it yields CASSDPGLATYNEQFF.

The chain links TRBV15 to TRBJ1-2; D may be TRBD1 (5 bases). The germline V gene encodes CDR1 LNHNV and CDR2 YYDKDF (reference sequence). V lost 3 bases to trimming and J lost 4 bases, with 15 bases between them. This CDR3 has 15 amino acids. For the CDR3, the DNA is TGTGCCACCAGCAGGTCCCGGGGGAGCACCTATGGCTACACCTTC. This encodes CATSRSRGSTYGYTF.

The rearrangement uses TRBV18 and TRBJ2-3; 7 nucleotides line up with TRBD2. From germline, CDR1 is KGHSH and CDR2 LQKENI. V trimming: 3 bases; J trimming: 4 bases; junction bases outside the gene matches: 4. The CDR3 length is 14 residues. CDR3: CASSPRERSDTQYF. In nucleotides, the CDR3 is TGTGCCAGCTCACCGCGGGAGCGGTCAGATACGCAGTATTTT.

The chain is built from TRBV9 and TRBJ1-2, with D possibly TRBD1 on 5 matching bases. CDR1 is SGDLS, CDR2 YYNGEE, per germline. V shed 3 bases and J shed 3 bases, with 9 bases lying between them. This CDR3 has 13 amino acids. CDR3 residues: CASSGSGYYGYTF. CDR3 DNA sequence: TGTGCCAGCAGCGGATCAGGGTACTATGGCTACACCTTC.

The chain couples TRBV29-1 to TRBJ2-7; 7 nucleotides agree with TRBD1. Losses at the gene ends were 6 bases for V and 6 bases for J; bases not matched to a gene: 5. The CDR3 covers 11 residues. Germline loops: CDR1 SQVTM, CDR2 ANQGSEA. The CDR3 region is CSVAYRGEQYF. As DNA, the CDR3 is TGCAGCGTCGCCTACAGGGGCGAGCAGTACTTC.

The rearrangement uses TRBV14 and TRBJ1-2, with D possibly being TRBD1 (5 bases). Between the trimmed V and J ends, which lost 5 bases and 4 bases, there was a span of 11 bases. Germline CDR1 is SGHDN and CDR2 is FVKESK. This CDR3 contains 13 residues. This chain's CDR3 is CASSEQETYGYTF. The CDR3 DNA reads as TGTGCCAGCAGCGAACAGGAGACCTATGGCTACACCTTC. The full variable domain, its missing parts supplied by reference TRBV14 and TRBJ1-2, is EAGVTQFPSHSVIEKGQTVTLRCDPISGHDNLYWYRRVMGKEIKFLLHFVKESKQDESGMPNNRFLAERTGGTYSTLKVQPAELEDSGVYFCASSEQETYGYTFGSGTRLTVV.

The chain couples TRBV2 to TRBJ2-7; weak D call: TRBD1 (6 bases). There are 15 residues in the CDR3. Germline V gene sequence: CDR1 SNHLY, CDR2 FYNNEI. The V end was cut by 4 bases, the J end by 0 bases, with 13 bases between. For the CDR3, the DNA is TGTGCCAGCAGTGCAGACAGGATTTCCTCCTACGAGCAGTACTTC. Encoded protein: CASSADRISSYEQYF.

V gene TRBV5-6 combines with J gene TRBJ2-3; 8 bases agree with TRBD2. The CDR3 has 14 residues. Germline CDR1 SGHDT, CDR2 YYEEEE. V trimming: 5 bases; J trimming: 5 bases; junction bases outside the gene matches: 7. CDR3 coding DNA: TGTGCCAGCAGATCAGCGGGAGTGGTAGATACGCAGTATTTT. Its translation is CASRSAGVVDTQYF.